Listed here are 16 T cell receptor beta chains from one sample, sequenced in a study of identical twins. TCRdb reanalysed the 5' RACE reads using MiXCR and keeps one entry per CDR3 protein. The top ten hold around 1.6% of the sample, which has under 900,000 distinct CDR3 sequences, roughly an eighth seen once. This same sample was also part of a study on yellow fever vaccine responses in identical twins.

Sequencing used PBMCs. The source of these receptors is a woman under 30 in good health.

This clonotype has a handful of counts. The J gene is TRBJ2-7, the V gene TRBV10-2, with 8 positions matching TRBD1. The CDR3 is 15 amino acids. The junction had 7 bases not matched to a gene; V was cut back by 4 bases and J by 2 bases. Germline V CDR1 and CDR2: WSHSY, SAAADI. The CDR3 DNA is TGCGCCAGCAGTGCCCTAGGACAGGGAACCTACGAGCAGTACTTC. This translates into CASSALGQGTYEQYF.

The V call is TRBV18, the J call TRBJ2-2; D gene unclear. V lost 3 bases to trimming and J lost 6 bases, with 5 bases between them. Germline CDR1 KGHSH, CDR2 LQKENI. There are 12 residues in the CDR3. The CDR3 reads CASSPTAGELFF. CDR3 DNA: TGTGCCAGCTCACCCACCGCCGGGGAGCTGTTTTTT. The full variable domain, rest sourced from reference TRBV18 and TRBJ2-2, is NAGVMQNPRHLVRRRGQEARLRCSPMKGHSHVYWYRQLPEEGLKFMVYLQKENIIDESGMPKERFSAEFPKEGPSILRIQQVVRGDSAAYFCASSPTAGELFFGEGSRLTVL.

The chain combines TRBV29-1 with TRBJ2-1; 7 nucleotides match TRBD2. From germline, CDR1 is SQVTM and CDR2 ANQGSEA. The CDR3 contains 20 residues. Trimming cost V 8 bases and J 0 bases; bases outside gene matches: 25. The CDR3 region has the DNA TGCAGCCCCCGTGGTTTGGAGGGACTAAAGAGGGGCAGCTCCTACAATGAGCAGTTCTTC. Amino acids: CSPRGLEGLKRGSSYNEQFF.

The rearrangement links TRBV19 to TRBJ2-7, with 8 bases identical to TRBD2. V dropped 8 bases and J dropped 2; count of bases not matched to a gene: 5. This CDR3 region has 13 residues. Germline CDR1 is LNHDA and CDR2 is SQIVND (reference sequence). CDR3: CASSAGGAYEQYF. The CDR3 coding sequence is TGTGCCAGTTCGGCGGGAGGCGCCTACGAGCAGTACTTC.

This clonotype was seen only a few times. The chain is built from TRBV5-1 and TRBJ2-6; D possibly uses TRBD1 or TRBD2 (5 bases each). The V end lost 0 bases, the J end lost 0 bases, and 13 bases lay between the germline ends. Germline lookup yields CDR1 SGHRS and CDR2 YFSETQ. The CDR3 runs to 18 residues. The CDR3 here is CASSLVEGLRSGANVLTF. CDR3 nucleotides: TGCGCCAGCAGCTTGGTAGAGGGGCTGCGCTCTGGGGCCAACGTCCTGACTTTC.

In this sample, this clonotype turned up a few times. The chain couples TRBV20-1 to TRBJ2-1, with 10 nucleotides matching TRBD1. The CDR3 consists of 16 residues. V shed 0 bases, J shed 8 bases, and the junction held 10 bases outside the gene matches. Germline V gene lookup returns CDR1 DFQATT and CDR2 SNEGSKA (reference sequence). The CDR3, as DNA: TGCAGTGCTAGAGATCGGTGGGGGACAGGGGTCGATGAGCAGTTCTTC. It codes for CSARDRWGTGVDEQFF.

This chain uses TRBV19 with TRBJ1-5; 7 bases match TRBD1. The CDR3 covers 13 residues. The V segment lost 9 bases and the J segment 7 bases; nucleotides outside the gene matches: 9. The germline V gene has CDR1 LNHDA and CDR2 SQIVND (reference sequence). The CDR3 loop is CASSDRVVQPQHF. The CDR3 DNA reads as TGTGCCAGCAGTGACAGGGTTGTACAGCCCCAGCATTTT.

A few counts support this clonotype. J is TRBJ2-1 and V is TRBV12-3 or TRBV12-4; 9 bases match TRBD1. The CDR3 is made up of 15 amino acids. The trim removed 3 bases at V and 5 bases at J, leaving 5 bases unmatched. CDR3 DNA sequence: TGTGCCAGCAGTTTCGGACAGGGGTCTAACAATGAGCAGTTCTTC. Amino acids: CASSFGQGSNNEQFF.

This clonotype has at least ten counts. The chain joins TRBV12-3 or TRBV12-4 to TRBJ2-5; D possibly corresponds to TRBD1 (6 bases). V was shortened by 3 bases and J by 5 bases, with 10 bases between the two germline ends. The CDR3 contains 13 residues. The CDR3 loop reads CASSFGGWETQYF. CDR3 nucleotides: TGTGCCAGCAGTTTTGGGGGCTGGGAGACCCAGTACTTC.

This clonotype turned up a few times. This chain uses TRBV4-1 with TRBJ1-4; D might be TRBD1 (6 bases). CDR1 is MGHRA, CDR2 YSYEKL, per germline. The V end lost 6 bases, the J end lost 7 bases, and 12 bases lay between the germline ends. The CDR3 runs to 13 residues. The CDR3 DNA reads as TGCGCCAGCAGTCAGACAGGACCTGAAAAACTGTTTTTT. This codes for CASSQTGPEKLFF.

This clonotype was observed a few times. The genes are TRBV28 and TRBJ2-7, with D perhaps matching TRBD1 or TRBD2 (5 bases each). The CDR3 has 14 residues. Looked up from germline, CDR1 is MDHEN and CDR2 is SYDVKM. Trimming removed 5 bases from V and 5 bases from J, with 16 bases in between. CDR3 in DNA: TGTGCCAGCAGTCTCGGGGTGGACATCCACGAGCAGTACTTC. This gives the protein CASSLGVDIHEQYF.

The table lists this clonotype with a few counts. The chain is built from TRBV9 and TRBJ2-1, with 8 bases identical to TRBD2. This CDR3 comprises 14 residues. The ends lost 4 bases at V and 9 bases at J; junction bases unmatched: 9. The germline gives CDR1 SGDLS, CDR2 YYNGEE. CDR3 region: CASSLPPAGGEQFF. For the CDR3, the DNA is TGTGCCAGCAGCCTTCCGCCCGCGGGGGGTGAGCAGTTCTTC.

This rearrangement joins TRBV7-9 to TRBJ2-7; the D call may be TRBD1 or TRBD2 (5 bases each). CDR1 and CDR2 from the germline V gene are SEHNR and FQNEAQ (reference sequence). V was clipped by 5 bases and J by 0 bases, with 11 bases between them. The CDR3 has 14 amino acids. CDR3 sequence (DNA): TGTGCCAGCAGCGGCCGGGACGGCTCCTACGAGCAGTACTTC. It is translated as CASSGRDGSYEQYF.

The chain links TRBV27 to TRBJ2-3; no firm D call. CDR1 is MNHEY and CDR2 is SMNVEV in the germline V gene (reference sequence). Trimming took 7 bases from V and 2 from J, leaving 10 bases between them. CDR3 length: 13 residues. The CDR3 reads CASMKAITDTQYF. The CDR3 DNA reads TGTGCCAGCATGAAAGCTATCACAGATACGCAGTATTTT.

Only a few counts were recorded for this clonotype. V is TRBV25-1 and J is TRBJ2-7, with D perhaps TRBD1 or TRBD2 (5 bases each). Germline lookup yields CDR1 MGHDK and CDR2 SYGVNS. This CDR3 spans 13 amino acids. The V gene lost 1 base and the J gene lost 6 bases, with 10 bases spanning the gap. CDR3 in amino acids: CASSESGPFEQYF. CDR3 bases: TGTGCCAGCAGTGAATCGGGACCGTTCGAGCAGTACTTC.

This sequence joins TRBV4-2 and TRBJ2-1; a weak D match, TRBD2 (5 bases). The CDR3 runs to 15 residues. The germline V gene encodes CDR1 LGHNA and CDR2 YNFKEQ. The V end was cut by 0 bases, the J end by 3 bases, with 9 bases between. In nucleotides, the CDR3 is TGTGCCAGCAGCCAAGATACGACTAACTACAATGAGCAGTTCTTC. This gives the protein CASSQDTTNYNEQFF.